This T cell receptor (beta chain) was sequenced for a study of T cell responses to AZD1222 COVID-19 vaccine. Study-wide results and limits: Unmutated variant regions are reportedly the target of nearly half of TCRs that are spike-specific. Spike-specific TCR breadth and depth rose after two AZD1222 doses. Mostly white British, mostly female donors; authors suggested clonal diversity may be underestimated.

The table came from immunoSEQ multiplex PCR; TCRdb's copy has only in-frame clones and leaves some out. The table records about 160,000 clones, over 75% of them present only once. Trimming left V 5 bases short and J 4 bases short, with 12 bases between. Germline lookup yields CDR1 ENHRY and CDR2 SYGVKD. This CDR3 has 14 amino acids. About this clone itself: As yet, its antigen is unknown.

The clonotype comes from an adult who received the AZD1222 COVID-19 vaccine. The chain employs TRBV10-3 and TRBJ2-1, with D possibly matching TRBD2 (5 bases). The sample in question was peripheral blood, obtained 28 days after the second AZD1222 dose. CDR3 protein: CAISPAAAYNEQFF. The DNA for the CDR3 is TGTGCCATCAGTCCAGCGGCCGCTTACAATGAGCAGTTCTTC.